A single sample is the source of the 27 T cell receptor beta chains below, sequenced in a study of cytomegalovirus exposure and HLA in healthy donors. The PCR contained 60 Vbeta and 13 Jbeta primers. Generated by immunoSEQ multiplex PCR, the TCRdb table keeps only in-frame clones and is missing some. The table lists 150,000 to 200,000 clones, 82% of them singletons. Sequencing input: PBMCs. The receptors originated from a man between 40 and 49 years old in good health and CMV-seronegative.

V usage is TRBV2 and J usage is TRBJ2-7; a possible D gene is TRBD1 (5 bases). V was shortened by 9 bases and J by 4 bases, with 13 bases between the two germline ends. Per germline, CDR1 SNHLY and CDR2 FYNNEI. The CDR3 length is 12 residues. The CDR3 region is CARGPNLYEQYF. The CDR3 nucleotides are TGTGCCAGGGGGCCGAACCTATACGAGCAGTACTTC.

This chain uses TRBV6-5 with TRBJ2-7; maybe TRBD1 (6 bases). This CDR3 is built from 14 residues. Germline V gene sequence: CDR1 MNHEY, CDR2 SVGAGI. Trimming took 5 bases from V and 5 from J, leaving 16 bases between them. The CDR3 spells CASSARDTRDEQYF. The DNA for the CDR3 is TGTGCCAGCAGTGCCCGGGACACCCGGGACGAGCAGTACTTC.

This chain links TRBV28 with TRBJ2-5, with D possibly TRBD2 on 6 matching bases. TRBJ2-7 matches the DNA end more closely, so the J call is doubtful. CDR1 and CDR2 from the germline V gene are MDHEN and SYDVKM. This CDR3 region has 15 residues. The CDR3 DNA follows: TGTGCCAGCAGTTTTAGCCACGGGAGATTTTACGAGCAGTACTTC. Its translation is CASSFSHGRFYEQYF.

The V and J genes are TRBV7-3 and TRBJ2-5, with a tentative D call TRBD1 (5 bases). V lost 1 base and J 4 bases, leaving 10 bases between the germline ends. The CDR3 totals 14 residues. Germline CDR1 SGHTA, CDR2 FQGTGA. The CDR3 loop reads CASSLSGHGETQYF. CDR3 DNA sequence: TGTGCCAGCAGCTTAAGCGGACACGGAGAGACCCAGTACTTC.

This sequence joins TRBV29-1 and TRBJ1-6; TRBD1 agrees at 7 bases. The germline V gene encodes CDR1 SQVTM and CDR2 ANQGSEA. The CDR3 loop spans 13 amino acids. The junction had 4 bases not matched to a gene; V was cut back by 4 bases and J by 7 bases. The CDR3 spells CSVGAGGNSPLHF. The CDR3 nucleotides read TGCAGCGTTGGGGCAGGGGGGAATTCACCCCTCCACTTT.

The genes are TRBV12-1 and TRBJ2-3; TRBD2, the table's D call, lacks a check against the DNA. TRBV12-1 is described as a pseudogene. This CDR3 spans 18 amino acids. CDR3 in DNA: TGTGCCAGCAGCTTTATATTGGTCGGGAGGCCTAGCACAGATACGCAGTATTTT. Translation: CASSFILVGRPSTDTQYF.

This rearrangement joins TRBV5-4 to TRBJ2-5, with 11 bases matching TRBD2. This CDR3 is 14 amino acids long. The V and J ends lost 3 bases and 4 bases, in that order; junction bases with no gene match: 2. The germline CDR1 and CDR2 sequences are SGHNT and YYREEE (reference sequence). CDR3: CASSSGTSGETQYF. CDR3 nucleotides: TGTGCCAGCAGCTCTGGGACTAGCGGAGAGACCCAGTACTTC.

The rearrangement links TRBV30 to TRBJ2-1, with 9 bases matching TRBD1. The J segment lost 7 bases and the V segment lost 8 bases, leaving 15 bases of the junction unmatched. This CDR3 region has 15 residues. The germline V gene has CDR1 GTSNPN and CDR2 SVGIG (reference sequence). The DNA for the CDR3 is TGTGCCCTGGAGCCAGCAGGGACAGGGAATAATGAGCAGTTCTTC. Protein product: CALEPAGTGNNEQFF. The variable domain in full, completed from reference TRBV30 and TRBJ2-1, reads SQTIHQWPATLVQPVGSPLSLECTVEGTSNPNLYWYRQAAGRGLQLLFYSVGIGQISSEVPQNLSASRPQDRQFILSSKKLLLSDSGFYLCALEPAGTGNNEQFFGPGTRLTVL.

The rearrangement uses TRBV11-3 and TRBJ1-3; D gene uncertain. The ends were cut back, 5 bases at V and 0 bases at J, with 5 bases in the middle. The CDR3 length is 13 residues. Germline CDR1 and CDR2: SGHNT and YENEEA. The CDR3 is CASSVISGNTIYF. Written as DNA, the CDR3 is TGTGCCAGCAGCGTCATCTCTGGAAACACCATATATTTT.

This chain joins TRBV30 and TRBJ2-1, with TRBD2 matching 12 bases. The CDR3 is 14 residues long. V shed 4 bases, J shed 7 bases, and the junction held 5 bases outside the gene matches. The germline V gene encodes CDR1 GTSNPN and CDR2 SVGIG (reference sequence). CDR3 amino acids: CAWKPSGRANEQFF. CDR3 coding DNA: TGTGCCTGGAAACCTAGCGGGAGGGCTAATGAGCAGTTCTTC.

The gene calls are TRBV30 and TRBJ1-5; 7 nucleotides line up with TRBD1. V dropped 5 bases and J dropped 4; count of bases not matched to a gene: 5. The CDR3 loop spans 13 amino acids. Germline V gene data show CDR1 as GTSNPN and CDR2 as SVGIG (reference sequence). In DNA, the CDR3 is TGTGCCTGGGCGACACAGGGGAATCAGCCCCAGCATTTT. This translates into CAWATQGNQPQHF.

The chain uses TRBV2 and TRBJ2-1; tentatively, D is TRBD2 (6 bases). The ends were cut back, 6 bases at V and 7 bases at J, with 19 bases in the middle. The CDR3 length is 15 residues. Germline V gene sequence: CDR1 SNHLY, CDR2 FYNNEI. The CDR3 bases are TGTGCCAGCAGGCTGTTACTAGGCGGAGGGAATGAGCAGTTCTTC. Translated, it gives CASRLLLGGGNEQFF.

The chain couples TRBV28 to TRBJ1-5; 8 bases map to TRBD1. This CDR3 contains 16 residues. V lost 4 bases and J lost 4; bases outside the gene matches: 9. CDR1 is MDHEN, CDR2 SYDVKM, per germline. The CDR3 region has the DNA TGTGCCAGCAGTTCAGGACAGGGACAAGGAAATCAGCCCCAGCATTTT. Residues: CASSSGQGQGNQPQHF.

This clone was counted a few times. The CDR3 is CASSSGLGGVFPDTQYF. The CDR3 DNA reads TGCGCCAGCAGCAGTGGCCTGGGCGGGGTTTTCCCAGATACGCAGTATTTT. V gene TRBV5-1 combines with J gene TRBJ2-3; a weak D match, TRBD2 (6 bases). V dropped 4 bases and J dropped 4 bases, with 22 bases sitting between them. The CDR3 is 17 amino acids. Germline-derived CDR1 and CDR2 are SGHRS and YFSETQ.

The CDR3 nucleotides are TGTGCCAGCAGCCCCATGGCGGGGGGAACAGATACGCAGTATTTT. This translates into CASSPMAGGTDTQYF. V and J are TRBV7-3 and TRBJ2-3, with 8 bases that match TRBD2. J gave up 3 bases and V 5 bases, and 7 bases lay outside the gene matches. Looked up from germline, CDR1 is SGHTA and CDR2 is FQGTGA. The CDR3 runs to 15 residues.

V usage is TRBV19 and J usage is TRBJ2-5; TRBD2 aligns across 7 bases. CDR3 length: 15 amino acids. V dropped 5 bases and J dropped 5; count of bases not matched to a gene: 11. Germline CDR1 reads LNHDA; CDR2 reads SQIVND (reference sequence). The CDR3 region is CASSGELMGGETQYF. The CDR3 DNA is TGTGCCAGTAGTGGAGAGCTTATGGGAGGGGAGACCCAGTACTTC.

The chain carries TRBV12-2 and TRBJ1-1; the DNA was not compared with TRBD1, the D call given in the table. TRBV12-2 is termed a pseudogene. The CDR3 contains 15 residues. The CDR3 DNA reads as TGTGCAAGTCGCTTTCGCCCCACAGGGAACACTGAAGCTTTCTTT. Protein: CASRFRPTGNTEAFF.

The chain links TRBV7-9 to TRBJ2-7, with D possibly being TRBD2 (6 bases). The CDR3 spans 14 residues. CDR1 SEHNR and CDR2 FQNEAQ come from the germline V gene (reference sequence). V was shortened by 5 bases and J by 0 bases, with 11 bases between the two germline ends. The CDR3 sequence: CASSARGSSYEQYF. CDR3 nucleotide sequence: TGTGCCAGCAGCGCGCGGGGAAGCTCCTACGAGCAGTACTTC.

V and J are TRBV25-1 and TRBJ1-2, with 10 bases fitting TRBD1. This CDR3 contains 14 residues. CDR1 is MGHDK, CDR2 SYGVNS, per germline. Trimming at V came to 10 bases and at J to 6 bases, leaving 11 bases not matched to a gene. Here the CDR3 reads CAIADRDRGDGYTF. CDR3 bases: TGTGCCATAGCGGACCGGGACAGGGGAGATGGCTACACCTTC.

The V call is TRBV12-5, the J call TRBJ2-1, with no clear D. The V end lost 3 bases, the J end lost 8 bases, and 5 bases lay between the germline ends. Germline CDR1 LGHNT, CDR2 FRNRAP. The CDR3 runs to 11 residues. This CDR3 reads CASGLEDEQFF. The CDR3 coding sequence is TGTGCTAGTGGTTTAGAGGATGAGCAGTTCTTC.

The sample holds a few counts of this clone. V is TRBV28 and J is TRBJ2-7, with 7 bases identical to TRBD2. The CDR3 contains 15 residues. Trimming cost V 7 bases and J 5 bases; bases outside gene matches: 14. CDR1 is MDHEN and CDR2 is SYDVKM in the germline V gene. CDR3 region: CASTPGGSRFHEQYF. DNA of the CDR3: TGTGCCAGCACCCCGGGCGGGAGCAGGTTCCACGAGCAGTACTTC.

V is TRBV29-1 and J is TRBJ2-7; perhaps TRBD1 as D (6 bases). V shed 6 bases and J shed 4 bases, with 10 bases lying between them. The CDR3 totals 11 residues. CDR1 and CDR2 from the germline V gene are SQVTM and ANQGSEA. The CDR3 region has the DNA TGCAGCGTAGCAGGGGTTTACGAGCAGTACTTC. The encoded protein is CSVAGVYEQYF.

This clone has just one count. J is TRBJ2-4 and V is TRBV7-2, with 9 bases matching TRBD2. This CDR3 has 16 residues. V was clipped by 1 base and J by 1 base; unmatched bases: 2. Looked up from germline, CDR1 is SGHTA and CDR2 is FQGNSA. Written as DNA, the CDR3 is TGTGCCAGCAGCTTAGATGCGGGGGGGGCCAAAAACATTCAGTACTTC. It yields the protein CASSLDAGGAKNIQYF. Complete variable domain (other parts from reference TRBV7-2 and TRBJ2-4): GAGVSQSPSNKVTEKGKDVELRCDPISGHTALYWYRQSLGQGLEFLIYFQGNSAPDKSGLPSDRFSAERTGGSVSTLTIQRTQQEDSAVYLCASSLDAGGAKNIQYFGAGTRLSVL.

This chain uses TRBV5-4 with TRBJ2-1, with D unclear. Germline V gives CDR1 SGHNT, CDR2 YYREEE (reference sequence). The CDR3 runs to 14 residues. The V end was cut by 4 bases, the J end by 8 bases, with 16 bases between. CDR3 nucleotide sequence: TGTGCCAGCAGCCCTTCCCTAGGTTCGTATGAGCAGTTCTTC. This gives the protein CASSPSLGSYEQFF.

This clone was observed a handful of times. This chain connects TRBV11-2 to TRBJ2-7; the match to TRBD2 covers 13 bases. The CDR3 covers 16 residues. CDR1 is SGHAT and CDR2 is FQNNGV in the germline V gene. J was trimmed by 9 bases and V by 3 bases; bases with no gene match: 11. CDR3: CASSLGRTSGSYRQYF. CDR3 DNA sequence: TGTGCCAGCAGCTTGGGGCGGACTAGCGGGAGCTACCGGCAGTACTTC.

The V gene is TRBV10-3, the J gene TRBJ1-3; D remains ambiguous. Trimming took 8 bases from V and 0 from J, leaving 11 bases between them. The germline CDR1 and CDR2 sequences are ENHRY and SYGVKD. This CDR3 has 14 amino acids. The CDR3 loop is CAILPTVSGNTIYF. The CDR3 region has the DNA TGTGCCATCCTACCCACAGTCTCTGGAAACACCATATATTTT.

The chain combines TRBV28 with TRBJ2-1, with 7 bases that match TRBD2. CDR3 length: 16 amino acids. Unmatched junction bases numbered 12, after V lost 5 bases and J lost 5 bases. Germline CDR1 is MDHEN and CDR2 is SYDVKM. CDR3 DNA sequence: TGTGCCAGCAGTCTATTGGGGGGGAACCCTGACAATGAGCAGTTCTTC. It is translated as CASSLLGGNPDNEQFF. The full variable domain, with the rest looked up from reference TRBV28 and TRBJ2-1, is DVKVTQSSRYLVKRTGEKVFLECVQDMDHENMFWYRQDPGLGLRLIYFSYDVKMKEKGDIPEGYSVSREKKERFSLILESASTNQTSMYLCASSLLGGNPDNEQFFGPGTRLTVL.